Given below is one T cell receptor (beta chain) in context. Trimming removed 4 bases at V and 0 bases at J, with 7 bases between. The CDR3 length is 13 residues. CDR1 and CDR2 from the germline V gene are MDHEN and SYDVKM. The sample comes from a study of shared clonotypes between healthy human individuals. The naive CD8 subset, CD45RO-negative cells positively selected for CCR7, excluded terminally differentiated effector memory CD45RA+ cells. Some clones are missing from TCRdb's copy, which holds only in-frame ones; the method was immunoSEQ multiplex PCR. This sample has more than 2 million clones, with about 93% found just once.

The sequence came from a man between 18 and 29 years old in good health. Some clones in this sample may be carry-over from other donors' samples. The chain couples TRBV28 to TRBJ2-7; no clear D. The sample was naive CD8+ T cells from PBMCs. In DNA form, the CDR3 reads TGTGCCAGCAGTTCGGCCCTCTCCTACGAGCAGTACTTC. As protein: CASSSALSYEQYF. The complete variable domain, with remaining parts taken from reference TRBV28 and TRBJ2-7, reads DVKVTQSSRYLVKRTGEKVFLECVQDMDHENMFWYRQDPGLGLRLIYFSYDVKMKEKGDIPEGYSVSREKKERFSLILESASTNQTSMYLCASSSALSYEQYFGPGTRLTVT.